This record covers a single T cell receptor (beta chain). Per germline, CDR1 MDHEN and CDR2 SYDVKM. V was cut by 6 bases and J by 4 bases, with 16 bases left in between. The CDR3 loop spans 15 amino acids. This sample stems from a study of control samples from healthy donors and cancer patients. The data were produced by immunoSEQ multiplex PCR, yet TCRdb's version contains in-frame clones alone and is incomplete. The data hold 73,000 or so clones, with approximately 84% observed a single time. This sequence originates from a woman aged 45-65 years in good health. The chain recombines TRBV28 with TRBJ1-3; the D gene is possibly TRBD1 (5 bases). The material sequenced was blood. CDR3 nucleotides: TGTGCCAGCAGCCCCCGGGGGGTACTAGGAAACACCATATATTTT. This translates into CASSPRGVLGNTIYF. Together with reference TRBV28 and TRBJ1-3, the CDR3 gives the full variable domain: DVKVTQSSRYLVKRTGEKVFLECVQDMDHENMFWYRQDPGLGLRLIYFSYDVKMKEKGDIPEGYSVSREKKERFSLILESASTNQTSMYLCASSPRGVLGNTIYFGEGSWLTVV.